The T cell receptor (beta chain) described here comes from a study of beta chain features in type 1 diabetes. As for the study in general: Healthy donors and patients had similar age, gender and cell yields. The number of sorted cells examined across all samples was under 130,000,000.

Sequencing targeted expressed TCRB transcripts, as all isolated RNA had been reverse transcribed. The protocol was immunoSEQ multiplex PCR, while the TCRdb copy is restricted to in-frame clones and leaves out a portion. The data show around 250,000 clones, approximately 14% seen once. Study outcomes and limitations: TCRB CDR3s were moderately but significantly shorter in Type 1 diabetes patients in all four CD4+ subsets. A closer apparent resemblance between naive, central memory and Treg TCRB repertoires was seen in patients than in healthy donors.

The germline V and J ends were trimmed by 4 bases and 7 bases, with 11 bases remaining between them. From germline, CDR1 is ENHRY and CDR2 SYGVKD. The CDR3 consists of 13 residues. In this sample, this clone turned up a few times. Its antigen remains unidentified. This sequence originates from a young man with type 1 diabetes. This chain links TRBV10-3 with TRBJ2-1; D gene ambiguous. Sequenced input: naive CD4+ T cells from blood. The CDR3 DNA follows: TGTGCCATCAGTGCAGACACCCTAAATGAGCAGTTCTTC. Translated: CAISADTLNEQFF.